Reported below is one T cell receptor beta chain. Its antigen is not identified. This may arise from a read error, as a much more abundant clone is one base away. The data originate from a study of glioma-infiltrating T cells. Study-wide background: Samples included WHO grade II oligodendrogliomas or astrocytomas and initial-diagnosis grade IV glioblastomas. Dexamethasone exposure before glioma surgery was limited to six or fewer days.

Whole-study findings and limits: Tissue-blood divergence was below expectation in non-neoplastic patients, above in gliomas. Signature shared blood CDR3 motifs were enriched in low-divergence and depleted in high-divergence patients.

Amplification of TCR alpha and beta CDR3 regions from RNA used iRepertoire nested multiplex PCR. TCRdb passed the multiplex PCR reads through MiXCR, listing each CDR3 protein once. The table has a few hundred thousand distinct CDR3 sequences, about 40% seen once. The V and J ends lost 4 bases and 6 bases respectively, with 10 bases between them. The germline gives CDR1 MNHEY, CDR2 SMNVEV (reference sequence). The CDR3 runs to 13 residues. V usage is TRBV27 and J usage is TRBJ1-5, with D uncertain. Material: glioma tissue, nonneoplastic brain tissue, or PBMCs (not recorded which). This sequence was found in a human donor with low-grade glioma or glioblastoma, undergoing nonglioma brain surgery, or in good health (not recorded which). The CDR3 nucleotides read TGTGCCAGCAGTTACGACGCGGGTCAGCCCCAGCATTTT. Its translation: CASSYDAGQPQHF.